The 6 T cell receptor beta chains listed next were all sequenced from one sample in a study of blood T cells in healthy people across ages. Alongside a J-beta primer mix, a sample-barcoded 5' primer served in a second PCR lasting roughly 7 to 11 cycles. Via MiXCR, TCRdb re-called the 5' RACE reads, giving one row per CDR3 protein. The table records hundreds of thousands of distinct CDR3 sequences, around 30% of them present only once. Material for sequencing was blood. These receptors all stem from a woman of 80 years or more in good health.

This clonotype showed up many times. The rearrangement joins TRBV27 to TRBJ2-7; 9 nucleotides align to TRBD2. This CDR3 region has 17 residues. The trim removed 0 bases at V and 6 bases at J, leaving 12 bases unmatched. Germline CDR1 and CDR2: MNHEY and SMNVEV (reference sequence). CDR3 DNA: TGTGCCAGCAGTTTATCGATAGGGGCTAGCGGGGCCCGCGAGCAGTACTTC. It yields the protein CASSLSIGASGAREQYF.

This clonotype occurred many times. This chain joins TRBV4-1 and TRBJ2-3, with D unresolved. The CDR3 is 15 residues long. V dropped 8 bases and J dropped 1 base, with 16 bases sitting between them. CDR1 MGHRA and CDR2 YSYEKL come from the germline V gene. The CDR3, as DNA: TGCGCCAGCTTCGAGGAATTTAAGGGCACAGATACGCAGTATTTT. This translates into CASFEEFKGTDTQYF.

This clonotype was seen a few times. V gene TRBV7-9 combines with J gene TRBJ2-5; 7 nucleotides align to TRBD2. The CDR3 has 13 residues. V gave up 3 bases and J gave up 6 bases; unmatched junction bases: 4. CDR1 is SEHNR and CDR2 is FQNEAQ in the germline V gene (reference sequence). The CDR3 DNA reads TGTGCCAGCAGCTTGGGGGGGTGGAAGACCCAGTACTTC. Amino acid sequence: CASSLGGWKTQYF.

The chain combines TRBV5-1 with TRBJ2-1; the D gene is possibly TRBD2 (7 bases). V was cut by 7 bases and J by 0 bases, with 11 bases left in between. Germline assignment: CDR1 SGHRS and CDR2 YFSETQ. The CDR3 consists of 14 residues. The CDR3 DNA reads TGCGCCAGCGGGAGGGGGGACTCCTACAATGAGCAGTTCTTC. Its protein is CASGRGDSYNEQFF.

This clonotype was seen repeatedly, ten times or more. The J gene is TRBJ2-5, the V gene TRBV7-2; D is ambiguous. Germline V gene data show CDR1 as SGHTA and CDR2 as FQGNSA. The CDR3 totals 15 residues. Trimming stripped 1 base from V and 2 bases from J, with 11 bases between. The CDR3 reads CASSLGSWEQETQYF. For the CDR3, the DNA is TGTGCCAGCAGCTTAGGAAGTTGGGAACAAGAGACCCAGTACTTC.

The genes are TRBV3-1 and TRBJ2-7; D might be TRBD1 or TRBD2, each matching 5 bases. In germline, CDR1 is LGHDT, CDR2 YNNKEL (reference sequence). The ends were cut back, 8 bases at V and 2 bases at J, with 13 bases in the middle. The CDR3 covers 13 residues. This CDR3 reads CASAEVGAYEQYF. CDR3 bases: TGTGCCAGCGCGGAGGTAGGGGCCTACGAGCAGTACTTC.